A selection of T cell receptor beta chains follows, all from one sample in a study of T cell responses to AZD1222 COVID-19 vaccine. Generated by immunoSEQ multiplex PCR, the TCRdb table keeps only in-frame clones and is missing some. The table lists more than 85,000 clones, around nine tenths of them singletons. The specimen comprised peripheral blood, sampled on day 0 of AZD1222 vaccination. These receptors were obtained from an adult in good health. CDR3s include the opening cysteine and the closing phenylalanine or tryptophan. Each record gives: D gene, V gene, clone size, J gene, CDR3 protein, CDR3 DNA. D genes are given only for firm matches. Some rows have no size entry. The others give once, few or many, or a class for an expanded clone.

-	TRBV6-2/TRBV6-3	-	TRBJ2-7	CASSYRPGLGVYEQYF	TGTGCCAGCAGTTATAGACCAGGGTTGGGGGTCTACGAGCAGTACTTC
-	TRBV20-1	-	TRBJ1-5	CSASLTGFRSNQPQHF	TGCAGTGCTAGTCTCACAGGGTTTCGGAGCAATCAGCCCCAGCATTTT
TRBD1	TRBV6-5	once	TRBJ2-7	CASSLNSQGVGEQYF	TGTGCCAGCAGTCTCAACTCACAGGGGGTAGGGGAGCAGTACTTC
TRBD1	TRBV7-2	-	TRBJ1-5	CASSLYGDRGELSQPQHF	TGTGCCAGCAGCTTATATGGGGACAGGGGAGAGCTTAGTCAGCCCCAGCATTTT
-	TRBV6-2/TRBV6-3	-	TRBJ2-2	CASRPGHLNTGELFF	TGTGCCAGCAGGCCTGGACACTTGAACACCGGGGAGCTGTTTTTT
-	TRBV7-2	few	TRBJ1-1	CASSLYGGGNTEAFF	TGTGCCAGCAGCTTATATGGCGGGGGAAACACTGAAGCTTTCTTT
TRBD1	TRBV7-6	-	TRBJ2-2	CASSPRTGVGDTGELFF	TGTGCCAGCAGCCCGAGGACAGGGGTCGGGGACACCGGGGAGCTGTTTTTT
TRBD2	TRBV7-3	-	TRBJ2-3	CASSRTSGGGGLRDTQYF	TGTGCCAGCAGCCGGACTAGCGGGGGAGGTGGCCTGCGAGATACGCAGTATTTT
-	TRBV7-2	-	TRBJ1-2	CASSLAGRQPNYGYTF	TGTGCCAGCAGCTTAGCTGGCAGGCAACCTAACTATGGCTACACCTTC
-	TRBV7-6	-	TRBJ1-2	CASSLGPLQGYYGYTF	TGTGCCAGCAGCTTAGGCCCCCTTCAGGGGTACTATGGCTACACCTTC
-	TRBV3-1/TRBV3-2	-	TRBJ1-4	CASSHLATNEKLFF	TGTGCCAGCAGCCATTTGGCAACTAATGAAAAACTGTTTTTT
-	TRBV20-1	-	TRBJ1-1	CSASEVLQGRHTEAFF	TGCAGTGCTAGTGAAGTACTACAGGGCCGGCACACTGAAGCTTTCTTT
TRBD2	TRBV5-1	-	TRBJ2-3	CASSPPLSGGSTDTQYF	TGCGCCAGCAGCCCACCACTTAGCGGGGGAAGCACAGATACGCAGTATTTT
TRBD1	TRBV7-9	once	TRBJ1-4	CASSLQGALTNEKLFF	TGTGCCAGCAGCTTACAGGGGGCCTTAACTAATGAAAAACTGTTTTTT
TRBD2	TRBV5-1	-	TRBJ2-3	CASSSRLAGADTQYF	TGCGCCAGCAGCTCCCGCCTAGCGGGGGCAGATACGCAGTATTTT
TRBD2	TRBV18	-	TRBJ2-1	CASSPRLAGFSYNEQFF	TGTGCCAGCTCACCGAGACTAGCGGGGTTCTCCTACAATGAGCAGTTCTTC